This T cell receptor (beta chain) was captured by sequencing in a study of shared clonotypes between healthy human individuals. In the study overall: Each donor's CD4 naive and CD4 memory cells filled three plates apiece, CD8 naive two, and CD8 memory one.

V dropped 1 base and J dropped 0 bases, with 13 bases sitting between them. The CDR3 is 17 residues long. Germline V gene lookup returns CDR1 LGHNA and CDR2 YNFKEQ. Subsets obtained from CD4+ cells comprised CD45RA+ naive and CD45RA-negative memory cells. Regarding this clone: What it binds is unknown.

Study-level points and caveats: Non-shared clonotypes showed lower generation probabilities than clonotypes common to all four donors. Naive subsets tended to show greater estimated richness than memory subsets.

Libraries were prepared by immunoSEQ multiplex PCR; TCRdb keeps only in-frame clonotypes and omits some of them. The data show under 2.5 million clones, 85% to 95% seen once. J is TRBJ2-1 and V is TRBV4-2; D not resolved. The receptor was derived from a man between 18 and 29 years old in good health. Some clones in this sample may be carry-over from other donors' samples. Sequenced sample: naive CD4+ T cells from PBMCs. Subset described: CD45RA+ positively selected. The CDR3 here is CASSQVSPADSYNEQFF. The DNA of the CDR3 is TGTGCCAGCAGCCAAGTATCCCCTGCCGACTCCTACAATGAGCAGTTCTTC.